This is a list of T cell receptor beta chains from one sample in a study of shared clonotypes between healthy human individuals. Here immunoSEQ multiplex PCR was the method, and the copy in TCRdb shows in-frame clones only, minus some. Of roughly 1 million clones listed, approximately 76% are singletons. The sequencing sample was made of memory CD4+ T cells sorted from blood. Receptor source: a man between 18 and 29 years old in good health. The CDR3 runs from the conserved cysteine through the conserved F or W. Fields, in order: D gene, J gene, V gene, clone size, CDR3 protein, CDR3 DNA. A D gene is named only where the DNA matches it firmly. The listing skips clone size in some rows; elsewhere it reads once, few, many or a size class.

TRBD1 TRBJ1-1 TRBV2 - CASSAPHRDRDTEAFF TGTGCCAGCAGTGCGCCACACCGGGACAGGGATACTGAAGCTTTCTTT
- TRBJ2-4 TRBV9 - CASSVEGGANIQYF TGTGCCAGCAGCGTAGAAGGGGGGGCAAACATTCAGTACTTC
- TRBJ2-1 TRBV7-9 - CASSFWAGTLFGNEQFF TGTGCCAGCAGCTTTTGGGCGGGAACACTCTTCGGCAATGAGCAGTTCTTC
- TRBJ2-2 TRBV18 - CASSPPTGELFF TGTGCCAGCTCACCACCCACCGGGGAGCTGTTTTTT
- TRBJ1-5 TRBV6-4 - CASSVSGNQPQHF TGTGCCAGCAGTGTATCGGGCAATCAGCCCCAGCATTTT
- TRBJ2-3 TRBV7-2 once CASSLPDTQYF TGTGCCAGCAGCCTGCCAGATACGCAGTATTTT
TRBD1 TRBJ2-7 TRBV6-1 few CASTLTGDVGEQYF TGTGCCAGCACCTTGACAGGGGACGTCGGCGAGCAGTACTTC
TRBD1 TRBJ2-7 TRBV11-3 once CASSVGQGEYEQYF TGTGCCAGCAGCGTGGGACAGGGGGAATACGAGCAGTACTTC
- TRBJ1-1 TRBV30 - CAWSTRGVTEAFF TGTGCCTGGAGTACCCGGGGGGTCACTGAAGCTTTCTTT
- TRBJ1-6 TRBV9 few CASSQHGQPENSPLHF TGTGCCAGCAGCCAACATGGACAGCCCGAAAATTCACCCCTCCACTTT
- TRBJ2-7 TRBV28 - CASSLPGRYEQYF TGTGCCAGCAGTCTCCCAGGGCGATACGAGCAGTACTTC
TRBD1 TRBJ2-7 TRBV19 - CASREPGQGTYEQYF TGTGCCAGCCGAGAACCGGGACAGGGGACCTACGAGCAGTACTTC
- TRBJ2-5 TRBV6-1 - CASTPTRTPETQYF TGTGCCAGCACCCCGACACGTACTCCCGAGACCCAGTACTTC
TRBD2 TRBJ2-7 TRBV14 - CASSPGTSGAAKQYF TGTGCCAGCAGCCCTGGGACTAGCGGGGCGGCCAAGCAGTACTTC
TRBD1 TRBJ1-5 TRBV18 - CASSPQRRTGSNGDQPQHF TGTGCCAGCTCACCCCAAAGACGGACAGGCTCGAATGGGGATCAGCCCCAGCATTTT
- TRBJ1-2 TRBV6-6 - CASSYGRELDGYTF TGTGCCAGCAGTTACGGGCGGGAGCTCGATGGCTACACCTTC
TRBD1 TRBJ2-3 TRBV5-1 - CASSLGQGPTDTQYF TGCGCCAGCAGCTTGGGACAGGGACCTACAGATACGCAGTATTTT
- TRBJ2-3 TRBV29-1 - CSVVVGASTDTQYF TGCAGCGTTGTCGTAGGGGCCAGCACAGATACGCAGTATTTT
- TRBJ2-7 TRBV4-3 few CASSQDSMGRAHEQYF TGCGCCAGCAGCCAAGATTCAATGGGCAGGGCCCACGAGCAGTACTTC
TRBD1 TRBJ2-7 TRBV6-5 - CASSYSWTGFDNEQYF TGTGCCAGCAGTTACTCATGGACAGGGTTCGATAACGAGCAGTACTTC
TRBD2 TRBJ2-7 TRBV19 - CASSIVFAGGPEQYF TGTGCCAGTAGTATAGTTTTTGCGGGGGGGCCCGAGCAGTACTTC
- TRBJ1-6 TRBV5-1 - CASSLNPDNSPLHF TGCGCCAGCAGCCTTAACCCAGATAATTCACCCCTCCACTTT
TRBD2 TRBJ2-3 TRBV2 - CAAQTVNLLGGVSTDTQYF TGTGCCGCCCAAACAGTGAACCTCCTTGGGGGGGTGAGCACAGATACGCAGTATTTT
- TRBJ1-6 TRBV9 - CASSPEGRDSPLHF TGTGCCAGCAGCCCCGAAGGGAGGGATTCACCCCTCCACTTT
- TRBJ1-1 TRBV6-5 - CASSYGGRGTEAFF TGTGCCAGCAGTTACGGGGGGCGAGGCACTGAAGCTTTCTTT
TRBD1 TRBJ2-7 TRBV25-1 - CASSVRQGSIYEQYF TGTGCCAGCAGTGTCCGACAGGGGAGCATCTACGAGCAGTACTTC
TRBD2 TRBJ2-1 TRBV11-2 - CASNVLAGNDEQFF TGTGCCAGCAACGTACTAGCGGGAAACGATGAGCAGTTCTTC
- TRBJ2-5 TRBV28 - CASSPPGETQYF TGTGCCAGCAGCCCGCCCGGGGAGACCCAGTACTTC
TRBD2 TRBJ2-1 TRBV7-2 - CASSLAGRAAIEQFF TGTGCCAGCAGCTTAGCCGGGAGGGCCGCGATTGAGCAGTTCTTC
- TRBJ2-7 TRBV7-2 - CASSQPSAGEQYF TGTGCCAGCAGCCAACCTAGCGCCGGCGAGCAGTACTTC
- TRBJ1-6 TRBV30 - CAWATSGSPLHF TGTGCCTGGGCAACATCAGGGTCACCCCTCCACTTT
TRBD1 TRBJ1-5 TRBV28 - CASSSPTGGDQPQHF TGTGCCAGCAGTTCCCCCACAGGGGGCGATCAGCCCCAGCATTTT
- TRBJ1-4 TRBV18 - CASSRGTNEKLFF TGTGCCAGCTCACGCGGGACTAATGAAAAACTGTTTTTT
TRBD2 TRBJ2-7 TRBV2 - CASMRGSSYEQYF TGTGCCAGCATGCGGGGGAGCTCCTACGAGCAGTACTTC
TRBD1 TRBJ2-7 TRBV2 once CASSTDRGPYEQYF TGTGCCAGCTCAACGGACAGGGGTCCCTACGAGCAGTACTTC
- TRBJ1-2 TRBV14 - CASSQERRGAHGYTF TGTGCCAGCAGCCAAGAACGCAGGGGTGCCCATGGCTACACCTTC
TRBD1 TRBJ1-5 TRBV5-6 - CASSLRQGANQPQHF TGTGCCAGCAGCCTCCGACAGGGGGCGAATCAGCCCCAGCATTTT
- TRBJ2-7 TRBV7-2 - CASSLEYYEQYF TGTGCCAGCAGCTTAGAGTACTACGAGCAGTACTTC
- TRBJ1-4 TRBV29-1 - CSVAPDNEKLFF TGCAGCGTTGCACCCGATAATGAAAAACTGTTTTTT
TRBD2 TRBJ2-2 TRBV10-3 - CAISSGGDKSRELFF TGTGCCATCAGTAGCGGGGGGGATAAATCCCGGGAGCTGTTTTTT
- TRBJ2-3 TRBV5-1 - CASSLGTDTDTQYF TGCGCCAGCAGCTTGGGGACGGACACAGATACGCAGTATTTT
- TRBJ2-1 TRBV5-4 - CASSLKSLASSGGNEQFF TGTGCCAGCAGCTTGAAGAGTTTAGCGTCATCCGGTGGCAATGAGCAGTTCTTC
- TRBJ1-2 TRBV28 - CASKRIAIYGYTF TGTGCCAGCAAAAGAATAGCCATCTATGGCTACACCTTC
TRBD2 TRBJ2-2 TRBV7-9 - CASSLGGSTGELFF TGTGCCAGCAGCTTAGGCGGGAGCACCGGGGAGCTGTTTTTT
TRBD1 TRBJ2-7 TRBV5-1 - CASSVGQASSYEQYF TGCGCCAGCAGCGTCGGACAGGCTAGCTCCTACGAGCAGTACTTC
- TRBJ1-1 TRBV5-4 - CASSLAPDRLNTEAFF TGTGCCAGCAGCTTGGCGCCCGACAGACTGAACACTGAAGCTTTCTTT
- TRBJ1-1 TRBV5-1 once CASSFTGGNTEAFF TGCGCCAGCAGCTTTACGGGCGGGAACACTGAAGCTTTCTTT
TRBD2 TRBJ2-1 TRBV27 - CASLPRGGNEQFF TGTGCCAGCCTCCCACGGGGGGGAAATGAGCAGTTCTTC
TRBD1 TRBJ2-7 TRBV30 - CAWSRTGLEQYF TGTGCCTGGAGTAGGACAGGACTTGAGCAGTACTTC
- TRBJ1-5 TRBV30 - CAWSHVGNQPQHF TGTGCCTGGAGCCACGTGGGCAATCAGCCCCAGCATTTT
- TRBJ2-3 TRBV7-8 - CASSLRGDPSTDTQYF TGTGCCAGCAGCTTAAGAGGGGACCCTAGCACAGATACGCAGTATTTT
- TRBJ2-2 TRBV9 - CASSPNFGGTGELFF TGTGCCAGCAGCCCCAACTTTGGGGGGACCGGGGAGCTGTTTTTT
- TRBJ1-6 TRBV27 - CASSFGGRASPLHF TGTGCCAGCAGTTTTGGGGGCCGTGCTTCACCCCTCCACTTT